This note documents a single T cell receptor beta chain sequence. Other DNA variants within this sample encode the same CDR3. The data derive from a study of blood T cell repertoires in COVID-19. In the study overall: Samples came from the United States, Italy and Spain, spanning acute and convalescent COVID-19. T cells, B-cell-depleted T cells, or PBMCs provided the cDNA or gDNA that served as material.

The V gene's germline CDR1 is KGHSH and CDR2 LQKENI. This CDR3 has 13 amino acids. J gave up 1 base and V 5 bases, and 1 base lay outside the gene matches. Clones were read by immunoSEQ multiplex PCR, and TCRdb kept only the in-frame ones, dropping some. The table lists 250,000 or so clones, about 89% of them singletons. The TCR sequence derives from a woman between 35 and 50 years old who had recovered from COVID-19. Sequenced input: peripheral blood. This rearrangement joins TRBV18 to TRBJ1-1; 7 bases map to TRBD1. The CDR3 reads CASSGTENTEAFF. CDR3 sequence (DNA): TGTGCCAGCTCAGGGACAGAGAACACTGAAGCTTTCTTT.